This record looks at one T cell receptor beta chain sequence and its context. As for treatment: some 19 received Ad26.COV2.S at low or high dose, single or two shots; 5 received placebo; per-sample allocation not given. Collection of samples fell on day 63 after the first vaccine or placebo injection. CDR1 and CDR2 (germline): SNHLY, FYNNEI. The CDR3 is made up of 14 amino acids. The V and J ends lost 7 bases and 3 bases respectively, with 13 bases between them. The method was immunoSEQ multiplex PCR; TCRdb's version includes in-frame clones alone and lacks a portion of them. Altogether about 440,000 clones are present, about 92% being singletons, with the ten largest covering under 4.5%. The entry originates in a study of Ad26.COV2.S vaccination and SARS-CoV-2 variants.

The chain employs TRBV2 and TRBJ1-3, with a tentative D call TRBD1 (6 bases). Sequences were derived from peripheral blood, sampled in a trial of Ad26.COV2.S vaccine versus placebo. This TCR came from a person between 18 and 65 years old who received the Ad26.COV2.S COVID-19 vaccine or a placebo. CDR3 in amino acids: CASTEQGLGNTIYF. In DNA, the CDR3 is TGTGCCAGCACCGAACAGGGTCTTGGAAACACCATATATTTT.